This T cell receptor beta chain was observed in a study of shared clonotypes between healthy human individuals. Whole-study context: Researchers drew samples from a couple of women and three men aged 18 to 49.

This clone was observed a few times. A far bigger clonotype differs at one base, so this is likely a read error. The V gene's germline CDR1 is MGHDK and CDR2 SYGVNS. V shed 1 base and J 5 bases; nucleotides not matched to a gene: 3. The CDR3 is 15 amino acids. Some clones are missing from TCRdb's copy, which holds only in-frame ones; the method was immunoSEQ multiplex PCR. The data show about half a million clones, over 70% seen once. The sequencing input was PBMCs. The chain employs TRBV25-1 and TRBJ1-4; TRBD1 matches 8 bases. The source is a woman in her thirties or forties in good health. Some clones in this sample may be carry-over from other donors' samples. The CDR3 bases are TGTGCCAGCAGTGAATGTACAGGGGGAAATGAAAAACTGTTTTTT. The encoded protein is CASSECTGGNEKLFF.